The 15 T cell receptor beta chains presented below share a single source sample, sequenced in a study of T cell repertoires in cytomegalovirus infection. TCRdb itself ran the reads through MiXCR, one entry per CDR3 protein. This sample has 200,000 to 300,000 distinct CDR3 sequences; roughly 15% occur once, and the top ten carry about 8.7%. Sequencing was done on a sample of PBMCs. The receptors derive from a human donor in good health (CMV status not recorded). Some clones in this sample may be carry-over from other donors' samples.

This clonotype has only a few counts. The CDR3 coding sequence is TGCGGACTAGCGGGAGTAAGGAATGAGCAGTTCTTC. Translation gives CGLAGVRNEQFF. J is TRBJ2-1 and V is TRBV20-1; the match to TRBD2 covers 13 bases. The CDR3 is 12 residues long. CDR1 and CDR2 (germline): DFQATT, SNEGSKA (reference sequence).

This rearrangement joins TRBV4-2 to TRBJ2-7; the D gene could be TRBD1 or TRBD2 (7 bases each). The CDR3 consists of 16 residues. From germline, CDR1 is LGHNA and CDR2 YNFKEQ. Trimming pared 0 bases from V and 2 bases from J, leaving 14 bases between. CDR3 coding DNA: TGTGCCAGCAGCCAAGATCAGGGGGGGGGGACCTACGAGCAGTACTTC. It translates to CASSQDQGGGTYEQYF.

This clonotype was seen repeatedly, ten times or more. The V and J genes are TRBV2 and TRBJ2-7; 8 bases fit TRBD1. This CDR3 is 13 amino acids long. Germline CDR1 reads SNHLY; CDR2 reads FYNNEI. V was clipped by 1 base and J by 5 bases; unmatched bases: 1. CDR3 amino acids: CASSEGTGNEQYF. CDR3 sequence (DNA): TGTGCCAGCAGTGAAGGGACAGGGAACGAGCAGTACTTC.

This clonotype was picked up many times. This chain uses TRBV7-2 with TRBJ2-7; no reliable D call. The CDR3 has 12 amino acids. V lost 5 bases, J lost 2 bases, and 7 bases lay in between. CDR1 is SGHTA and CDR2 is FQGNSA in the germline V gene. DNA of the CDR3: TGTGCCAGCAGCCTCCCAACCTACGAGCAGTACTTC. It encodes CASSLPTYEQYF.

The V call is TRBV7-6, the J call TRBJ1-5, with 7 bases fitting TRBD1. CDR3 length: 15 residues. V gave up 5 bases and J gave up 4 bases; unmatched junction bases: 8. Germline CDR1 reads SGHVS; CDR2 reads FNYEAQ. For the CDR3, the DNA is TGTGCCAGCAGCCCATCGGGACAGCAAAATCAGCCCCAGCATTTT. Its translation is CASSPSGQQNQPQHF.

This clonotype was counted only a few times. The rearrangement joins TRBV29-1 to TRBJ2-5; 9 bases align to TRBD1. This CDR3 has 14 residues. Germline V gene data show CDR1 as SQVTM and CDR2 as ANQGSEA. The V gene end was trimmed by 6 bases and the J gene end by 5 bases; junction bases not matched to a gene: 10. The CDR3 coding sequence is TGCAGCGTCCTCCGGGACAGGGCATGGGAGACCCAGTACTTC. It yields the protein CSVLRDRAWETQYF.

This clonotype was seen more than once but under ten times. The chain uses TRBV7-2 and TRBJ2-3, with D unclear. Looked up from germline, CDR1 is SGHTA and CDR2 is FQGNSA. CDR3 size: 14 residues. V was cut by 3 bases and J by 4 bases, with 11 bases left in between. The chain's CDR3 is CASSFWGAADTQYF. The CDR3 nucleotides read TGTGCCAGCAGCTTCTGGGGTGCTGCAGATACGCAGTATTTT.

This clonotype was seen more than once but under ten times. The genes are TRBV29-1 and TRBJ2-7; D perhaps matches TRBD1 (6 bases). The ends were cut back, 6 bases at V and 0 bases at J, with 18 bases in the middle. Looked up from germline, CDR1 is SQVTM and CDR2 is ANQGSEA. The CDR3 has 15 amino acids. CDR3 amino acids: CSVVPEGGSSYEQYF. In DNA form, the CDR3 reads TGCAGCGTGGTACCGGAAGGGGGTAGCTCCTACGAGCAGTACTTC.

This clonotype was detected many times. The V call is TRBV7-2, the J call TRBJ2-1; tentatively, D is TRBD1 (7 bases). The CDR3 runs to 15 residues. Germline V gene lookup returns CDR1 SGHTA and CDR2 FQGNSA. V was trimmed by 4 bases and J by 1 base, leaving 11 bases between them. CDR3 loop: CASSSQGGSYNEQFF. CDR3 DNA sequence: TGTGCCAGCAGCTCGCAGGGGGGATCCTACAATGAGCAGTTCTTC.

The gene calls are TRBV29-1 and TRBJ2-3, with TRBD1 matching 7 bases. The length of the CDR3 is 12 residues. The V and J ends lost 6 bases and 6 bases, in that order; junction bases with no gene match: 6. Germline V gene data show CDR1 as SQVTM and CDR2 as ANQGSEA. The CDR3 spells CSVKTGEDTQYF. CDR3 DNA sequence: TGCAGCGTCAAAACAGGGGAGGATACGCAGTATTTT.

This clonotype appeared a few times. The chain combines TRBV4-2 with TRBJ1-1; D perhaps matches TRBD1 (6 bases). Trimming took off 5 bases at V and 2 bases at J, with 12 bases between the two ends. The CDR3 is 14 amino acids. Looked up from germline, CDR1 is LGHNA and CDR2 is YNFKEQ. Here the CDR3 reads CASSTGQKNTEAFF. Written as DNA, the CDR3 is TGTGCCAGCAGCACAGGACAGAAAAACACTGAAGCTTTCTTT.

This clonotype was detected many times. This chain joins TRBV28 and TRBJ2-1, with TRBD2 identical over 8 bases. The V gene end was trimmed by 6 bases and the J gene end by 5 bases; junction bases not matched to a gene: 3. The germline gives CDR1 MDHEN, CDR2 SYDVKM. The CDR3 spans 13 residues. The CDR3 coding sequence is TGTGCCAGCAGAAAAGCGGGGGACAATGAGCAGTTCTTC. As protein: CASRKAGDNEQFF.

The V call is TRBV6-4, the J call TRBJ2-3, with 7 bases identical to TRBD1. The CDR3 consists of 14 residues. The V and J ends lost 3 bases and 5 bases, in that order; junction bases with no gene match: 5. Germline lookup yields CDR1 MRHNA and CDR2 SNTAGT. The CDR3: CASSEKGARDTQYF. The CDR3 region has the DNA TGTGCCAGCAGTGAGAAGGGGGCGAGAGATACGCAGTATTTT.

This clonotype was picked up many times. J is TRBJ1-1 and V is TRBV6-4; possibly TRBD1 for D (5 bases). V gave up 8 bases and J gave up 6 bases, with 22 bases separating them. This CDR3 contains 15 residues. Per germline, CDR1 MRHNA and CDR2 SNTAGT. The CDR3 DNA follows: TGTGCCAGCGAACAGGTGAGCCTCCGCAACGCTGAAGCTTTCTTT. Translated: CASEQVSLRNAEAFF.

In its sample, this clonotype was seen many times. The chain joins TRBV6-6 to TRBJ2-3; perhaps TRBD2 as D (5 bases). There are 17 residues in the CDR3. The germline CDR1 and CDR2 sequences are MNHNY and SVGAGI (reference sequence). V was pared by 2 bases and J by 1 base, with 16 bases between. Written as DNA, the CDR3 is TGTGCCAGCAGTTACAGTACTAGGTCTGAACGCACAGATACGCAGTATTTT. Translated, it gives CASSYSTRSERTDTQYF.